Here is one T cell receptor beta chain with its context. Its antigen is still unknown. Here immunoSEQ multiplex PCR was the method, and the copy in TCRdb shows in-frame clones only, minus some. The repertoire consists of fewer than 120,000 clones, with about 93% occurring once and the leading ten covering around 0.55%. The data derive from a study of graft-versus-host responses after intestinal transplantation. Points from the study as a whole: Allograft clonal ratios (graft-versus-host to host-versus-graft) were high in patients who had graft-donor T cell macrochimerism. Peak circulating GvH clone levels tracked with early post-transplant HvG declines.

Germline CDR1 LNHDA, CDR2 SQIVND (reference sequence). Trimming at V came to 3 bases and at J to 6 bases, leaving 7 bases not matched to a gene. The CDR3 covers 15 residues. The genes are TRBV19 and TRBJ2-4; TRBD2 agrees at 8 bases. The TCR sequence derives from a human donor who received an intestinal transplant. Sequenced here: unstimulated CD8+ T cells sorted from spleen or lymph node cells, sampled before intestinal transplant. Here the CDR3 reads CASSIYSGRGNIQYF. The CDR3 DNA reads as TGTGCCAGTAGTATCTACAGCGGGAGAGGAAACATTCAGTACTTC.